This record concerns one T cell receptor (beta chain) sequence. This entry is derived from a study of OX40 agonist ivuxolimab in advanced cancers. The protocol was immunoSEQ multiplex PCR, while the TCRdb copy is restricted to in-frame clones and leaves out a portion. The data contain some 100,000 clones, approximately 90% of them singletons. Individuals having autoimmune disease history or systemic immunosuppression were not enrolled. Germline V gene sequence: CDR1 LNHDA, CDR2 SQIVND (reference sequence). Trimming took 3 bases from V and 5 from J; bases not matched to a gene: 10. This CDR3 is built from 15 residues.

The chain combines TRBV19 with TRBJ2-7; 7 bases map to TRBD1. The source was CD4+ or CD8+ T cells sorted from blood, collected in a trial of the OX40 agonist ivuxolimab. This TCR derives from an adult with an advanced solid tumor such as melanoma, head and neck, liver or kidney cancer. CDR3 sequence reads: CASSMRRQGRDEQYF. For the CDR3, the DNA is TGTGCCAGTAGTATGAGGAGACAGGGTAGGGACGAGCAGTACTTC.